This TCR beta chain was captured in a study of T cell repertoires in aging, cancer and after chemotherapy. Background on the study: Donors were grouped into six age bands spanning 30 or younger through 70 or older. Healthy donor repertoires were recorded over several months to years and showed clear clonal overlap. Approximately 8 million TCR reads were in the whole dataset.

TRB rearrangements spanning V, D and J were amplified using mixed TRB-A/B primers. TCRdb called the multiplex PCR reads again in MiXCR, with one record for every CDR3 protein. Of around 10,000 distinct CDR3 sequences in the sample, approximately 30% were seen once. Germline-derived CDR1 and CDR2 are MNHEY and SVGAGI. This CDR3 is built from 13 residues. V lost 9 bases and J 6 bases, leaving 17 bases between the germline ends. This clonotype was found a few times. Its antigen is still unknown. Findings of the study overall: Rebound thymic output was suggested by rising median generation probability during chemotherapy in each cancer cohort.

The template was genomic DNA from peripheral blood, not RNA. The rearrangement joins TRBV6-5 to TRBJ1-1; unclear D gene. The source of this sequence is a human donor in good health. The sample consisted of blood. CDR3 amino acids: CASRRGNGAEAFF. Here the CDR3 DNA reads TGTGCCAGTAGACGCGGGAACGGAGCTGAAGCTTTCTTT.